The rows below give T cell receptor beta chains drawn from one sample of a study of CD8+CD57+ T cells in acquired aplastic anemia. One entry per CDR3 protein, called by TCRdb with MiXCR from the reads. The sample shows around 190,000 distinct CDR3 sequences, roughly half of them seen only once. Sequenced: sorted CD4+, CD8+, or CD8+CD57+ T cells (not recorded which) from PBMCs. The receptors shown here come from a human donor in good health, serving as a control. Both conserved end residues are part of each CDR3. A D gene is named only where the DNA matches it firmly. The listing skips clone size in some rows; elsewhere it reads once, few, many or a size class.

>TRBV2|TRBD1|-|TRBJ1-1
CASEQGNTEALF
TGTGCCAGTGAACAGGGGAACACTGAAGCTCTCTTT
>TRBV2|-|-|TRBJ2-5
CASSGAGVQEAQYF
TGCGCCAGCAGTGGTGCAGGAGTCCAAGAGGCCCAGTACTTC
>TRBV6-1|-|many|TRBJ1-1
CASSRGQNTEAFF
TGTGCCAGCAGCCGGGGACAGAACACTGAAGCTTTCTTT
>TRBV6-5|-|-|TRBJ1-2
CASSYGSGASFYGYTF
TGTGCCAGCAGTTACGGCTCCGGGGCTTCATTCTATGGCTACACCTTC
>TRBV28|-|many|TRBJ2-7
CASSLEYRLYF
TGTGCCAGCAGTTTAGAATACAGACTCTACTTC
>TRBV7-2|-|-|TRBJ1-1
CASSATDDNTEAFF
TGTGCCAGCAGCGCGACCGACGACAACACTGAAGCTTTCTTT
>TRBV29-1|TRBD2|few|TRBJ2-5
CSVETSGAGETQYF
TGCAGCGTTGAGACTAGCGGGGCAGGAGAGACCCAGTACTTC
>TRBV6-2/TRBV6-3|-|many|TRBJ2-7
CASSSWATYEQYF
TGTGCCAGCAGTTCCTGGGCCACGTACGAGCAGTACTTC
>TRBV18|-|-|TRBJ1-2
CASSPAGGGYTF
TGTGCCAGCTCACCTGCGGGGGGCGGCTACACCTTC
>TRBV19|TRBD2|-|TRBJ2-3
CASHSSGPTDTQYF
TGTGCCAGTCACTCTAGCGGGCCCACAGATACGCAGTATTTT
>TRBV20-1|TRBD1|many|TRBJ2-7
CSAPFGTGGYEQYF
TGCAGTGCTCCATTCGGGACAGGGGGTTACGAGCAGTACTTC
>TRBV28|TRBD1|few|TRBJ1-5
CASSSLGALYRGQPQHF
TGTGCCAGCAGTTCCTTAGGAGCCCTTTACAGGGGGCAGCCCCAGCATTTT
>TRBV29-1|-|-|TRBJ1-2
CSVEEQAAEGYTF
TGCAGCGTGGAAGAACAGGCAGCGGAGGGCTACACCTTC
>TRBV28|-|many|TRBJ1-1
CASSLQGHEAFF
TGTGCCAGCAGTTTACAGGGCCACGAAGCTTTCTTT
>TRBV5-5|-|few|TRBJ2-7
CASSLETDHYEQYF
TGTGCCAGCAGCTTGGAGACGGACCACTACGAGCAGTACTTC
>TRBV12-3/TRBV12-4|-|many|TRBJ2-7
CASSTTAYEQYF
TGTGCCAGCAGCACGACAGCCTACGAGCAGTACTTC
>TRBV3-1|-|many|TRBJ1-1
CASSQDTRAAFF
TGTGCCAGCAGCCAAGATACCAGGGCCGCTTTCTTT
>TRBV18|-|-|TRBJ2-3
CASSPMAASTDTQYF
TGTGCCAGCTCACCAATGGCAGCTAGCACAGATACGCAGTATTTT
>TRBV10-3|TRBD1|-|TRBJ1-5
CAIRGQGVSQPQHF
TGTGCCATCAGGGGACAGGGTGTGAGTCAGCCCCAGCATTTT
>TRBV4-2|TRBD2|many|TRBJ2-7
CASSLQYNSGGSYEQYF
TGTGCCAGCAGCCTCCAATATAACAGCGGGGGATCCTACGAGCAGTACTTC
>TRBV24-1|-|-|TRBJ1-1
CATQKGMNTEAFF
TGTGCCACCCAAAAAGGAATGAACACTGAAGCTTTCTTT
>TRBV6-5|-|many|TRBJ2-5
CASSPGVQETQYF
TGTGCCAGCAGTCCCGGGGTACAAGAGACCCAGTACTTC
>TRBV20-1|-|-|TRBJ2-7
CSATNRDTNYEQYF
TGCAGTGCTACCAACCGGGACACTAACTACGAGCAGTACTTC
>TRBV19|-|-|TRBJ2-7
CASANGIRTASEQYF
TGTGCCAGTGCTAACGGTATCAGGACAGCCAGCGAGCAGTACTTC
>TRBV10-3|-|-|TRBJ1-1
CAISVIANTEAFF
TGTGCCATCAGTGTAATAGCGAACACCGAAGCTTTCTTT
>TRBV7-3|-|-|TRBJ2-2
CASSPRVTGELFF
TGTGCCAGCAGCCCTAGGGTAACCGGGGAGCTGTTTTTT
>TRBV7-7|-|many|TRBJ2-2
CASSGQGGTGELFF
TGTGCTAGCAGTGGACAGGGAGGGACCGGGGAGCTGTTTTTT
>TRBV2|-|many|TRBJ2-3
CASRPVQQTDTQYF
TGTGCCAGCAGGCCAGTCCAACAAACAGATACGCAGTATTTT
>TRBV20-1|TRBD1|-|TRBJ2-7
CSARRDRGGEQYF
TGCAGTGCTAGACGTGACAGGGGAGGAGAGCAGTACTTC
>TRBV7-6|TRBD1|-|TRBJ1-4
CASRRGQGNEKLFF
TGTGCCAGCAGACGAGGACAGGGTAATGAAAAACTGTTTTTT
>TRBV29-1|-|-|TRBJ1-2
CSVYTGNYGYTF
TGCAGCGTTTATACAGGAAACTATGGCTACACCTTC
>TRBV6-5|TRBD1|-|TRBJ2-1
CASSYSTGVNEQFF
TGTGCCAGCAGTTACTCGACAGGGGTGAATGAGCAGTTCTTC
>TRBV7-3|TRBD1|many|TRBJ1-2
CASSLHPSGQGSGYTF
TGTGCCAGCAGCTTACACCCCTCGGGACAGGGGTCTGGCTACACCTTC
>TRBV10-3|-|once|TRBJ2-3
CAISGRDGSRMDTQYF
TGTGCCATCAGTGGGCGGGACGGATCGAGGATGGATACGCAGTATTTT
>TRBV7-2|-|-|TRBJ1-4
CASSSHQGRGERLLF
TGTGCCAGCAGCTCCCATCAGGGACGAGGAGAAAGACTGCTTTTT
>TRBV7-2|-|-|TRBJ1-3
CASSLASSGTTIYF
TGTGCCAGCAGCTTAGCCTCATCGGGGACGACCATATATTTT
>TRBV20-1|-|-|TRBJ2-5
CSARGYGQSQETQYF
TGCAGTGCTAGGGGCTACGGACAGTCCCAAGAGACCCAGTACTTC
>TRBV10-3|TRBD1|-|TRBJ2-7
CAISVGTGELSVREQYF
TGTGCCATCAGTGTGGGTACAGGGGAGCTCTCTGTGCGTGAGCAGTACTTC
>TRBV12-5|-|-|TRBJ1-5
CASANDGTQPQHF
TGTGCTAGTGCGAATGATGGGACTCAGCCCCAGCATTTT
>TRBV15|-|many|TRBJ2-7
CATSRDWTYEQYF
TGTGCCACCAGTAGGGATTGGACGTACGAGCAGTACTTC
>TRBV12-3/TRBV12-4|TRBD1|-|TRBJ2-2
CASSPYQGAVGELFF
TGTGCCAGCAGCCCATACCAGGGGGCGGTTGGGGAGCTGTTTTTT
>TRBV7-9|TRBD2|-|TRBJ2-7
CASSLGVGASGALSYEQYF
TGTGCCAGCAGCTTAGGAGTAGGGGCTAGCGGGGCCCTCTCCTACGAGCAGTACTTC
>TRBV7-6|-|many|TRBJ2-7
CASSFGGQDYEQYF
TGTGCCAGCAGCTTCGGGGGGCAGGACTACGAGCAGTACTTC
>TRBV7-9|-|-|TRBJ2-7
CASSLEGRGPLSEQYF
TGTGCCAGCAGCTTAGAGGGCAGGGGCCCTTTGAGCGAGCAGTACTTC
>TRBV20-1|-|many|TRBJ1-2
CSARDFMISGYTF
TGCAGTGCTAGAGACTTCATGATCTCTGGCTACACCTTC
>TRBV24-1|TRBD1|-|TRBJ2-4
CATSESTRGIENIQYF
TGTGCCACCAGTGAATCAACCAGGGGGATTGAAAACATTCAGTACTTC
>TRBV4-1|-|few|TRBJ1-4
CASSQDPTQTTASEKLFF
TGCGCCAGCAGCCAAGACCCGACCCAAACGACAGCGTCTGAAAAACTGTTTTTT
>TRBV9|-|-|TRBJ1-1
CASSPRLNTEAFF
TGTGCCAGCAGTCCCAGATTGAACACTGAAGCTTTCTTT
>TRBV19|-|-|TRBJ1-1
CASSIEGGAEAFF
TGTGCCAGTAGTATTGAGGGGGGGGCTGAAGCTTTCTTT
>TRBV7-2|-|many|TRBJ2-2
CASSFPGSGELFF
TGTGCCAGCAGCTTTCCGGGGTCCGGGGAGCTGTTTTTT
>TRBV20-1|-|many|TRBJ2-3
CSAWTGVGGGHRDTQYF
TGCAGTGCTTGGACCGGGGTGGGGGGGGGGCATCGAGATACGCAGTATTTT
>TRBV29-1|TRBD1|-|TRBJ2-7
CSLARQGVGYSYEQYF
TGCAGCTTGGCCAGACAGGGGGTGGGCTACTCCTACGAGCAGTACTTC
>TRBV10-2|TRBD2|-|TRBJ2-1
CASSPEGTSGSNEQFF
TGCGCCAGCAGCCCCGAAGGGACTAGCGGGAGTAATGAGCAGTTCTTC
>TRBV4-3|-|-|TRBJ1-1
CASSQVQPGAAFF
TGCGCCAGCAGCCAAGTCCAACCGGGAGCAGCTTTCTTT
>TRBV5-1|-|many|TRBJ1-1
CASSLGVAGVWLDTEAFF
TGCGCCAGCAGCTTGGGGGTCGCTGGGGTGTGGCTGGACACTGAAGCTTTCTTT
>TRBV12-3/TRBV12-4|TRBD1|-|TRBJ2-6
CASTFSGTGAYVLTF
TGTGCCAGCACTTTCAGTGGGACAGGAGCCTACGTCCTGACTTTC
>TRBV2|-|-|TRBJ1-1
CASNHENTEAFF
TGTGCCAGCAATCACGAGAACACTGAAGCTTTCTTT
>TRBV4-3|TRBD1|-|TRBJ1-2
CASSHGQGQTGYTF
TGCGCCAGCAGCCATGGACAGGGACAGACTGGCTACACCTTC
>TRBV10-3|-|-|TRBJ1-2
CAINSEGSGYTF
TGTGCCATTAACAGCGAAGGTAGTGGCTACACCTTC